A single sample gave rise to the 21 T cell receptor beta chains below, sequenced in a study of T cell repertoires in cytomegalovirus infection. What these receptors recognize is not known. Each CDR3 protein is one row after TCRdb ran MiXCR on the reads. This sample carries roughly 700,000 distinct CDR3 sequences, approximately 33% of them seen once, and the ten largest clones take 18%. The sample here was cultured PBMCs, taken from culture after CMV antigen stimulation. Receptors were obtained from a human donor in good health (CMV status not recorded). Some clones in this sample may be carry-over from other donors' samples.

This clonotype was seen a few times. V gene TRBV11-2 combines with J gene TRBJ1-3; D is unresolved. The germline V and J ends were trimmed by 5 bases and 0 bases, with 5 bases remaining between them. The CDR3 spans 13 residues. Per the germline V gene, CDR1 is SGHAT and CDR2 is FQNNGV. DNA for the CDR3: TGTGCCAGCAGCGGCGCCTCTGGAAACACCATATATTTT. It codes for CASSGASGNTIYF.

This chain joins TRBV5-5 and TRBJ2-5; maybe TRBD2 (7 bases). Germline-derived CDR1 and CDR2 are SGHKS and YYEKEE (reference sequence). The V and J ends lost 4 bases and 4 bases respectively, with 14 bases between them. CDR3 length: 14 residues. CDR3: CASSTAGARETQYF. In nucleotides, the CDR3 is TGTGCCAGCAGCACCGCGGGGGCAAGAGAGACCCAGTACTTC.

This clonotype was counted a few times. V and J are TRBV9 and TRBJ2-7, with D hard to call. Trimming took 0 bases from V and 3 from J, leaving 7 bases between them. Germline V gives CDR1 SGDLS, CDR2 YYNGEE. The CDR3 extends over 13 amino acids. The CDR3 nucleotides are TGTGCCAGCAGCGTAGCCCCTTTCTACGAGCAGTACTTC. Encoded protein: CASSVAPFYEQYF.

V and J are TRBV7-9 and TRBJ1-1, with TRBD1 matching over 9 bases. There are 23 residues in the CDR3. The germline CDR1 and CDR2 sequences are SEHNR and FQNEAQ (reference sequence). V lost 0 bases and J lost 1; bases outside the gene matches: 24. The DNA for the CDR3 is TGTGCCAGCAGCTTAGCACAGCTAAGACAGGGGGGGCTACGGAAGGGCCAGAACACTGAAGCTTTCTTT. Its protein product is CASSLAQLRQGGLRKGQNTEAFF.

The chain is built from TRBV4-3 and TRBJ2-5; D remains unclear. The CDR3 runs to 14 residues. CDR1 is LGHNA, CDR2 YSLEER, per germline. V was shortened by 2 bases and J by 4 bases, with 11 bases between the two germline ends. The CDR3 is CASSQWGALETQYF. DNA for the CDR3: TGCGCCAGCAGCCAATGGGGTGCATTAGAGACCCAGTACTTC.

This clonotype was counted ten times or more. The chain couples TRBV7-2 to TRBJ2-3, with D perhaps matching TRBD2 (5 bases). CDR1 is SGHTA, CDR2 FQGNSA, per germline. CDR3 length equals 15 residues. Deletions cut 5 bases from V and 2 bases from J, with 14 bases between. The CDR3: CASSARGTITDTQYF. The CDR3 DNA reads TGTGCCAGCAGCGCACGGGGTACCATCACAGATACGCAGTATTTT.

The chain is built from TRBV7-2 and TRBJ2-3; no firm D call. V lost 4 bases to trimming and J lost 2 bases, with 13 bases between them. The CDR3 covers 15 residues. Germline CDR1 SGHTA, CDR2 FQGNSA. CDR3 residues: CASSSSFGITDTQYF. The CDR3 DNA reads TGTGCCAGCAGCTCAAGCTTCGGTATCACAGATACGCAGTATTTT.

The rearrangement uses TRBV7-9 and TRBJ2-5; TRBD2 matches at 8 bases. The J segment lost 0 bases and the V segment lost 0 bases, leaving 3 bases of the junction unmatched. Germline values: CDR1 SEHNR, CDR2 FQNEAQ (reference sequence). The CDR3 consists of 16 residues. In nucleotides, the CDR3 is TGTGCCAGCAGCTTAGCGGTAGCGGGAAACCAAGAGACCCAGTACTTC. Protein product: CASSLAVAGNQETQYF.

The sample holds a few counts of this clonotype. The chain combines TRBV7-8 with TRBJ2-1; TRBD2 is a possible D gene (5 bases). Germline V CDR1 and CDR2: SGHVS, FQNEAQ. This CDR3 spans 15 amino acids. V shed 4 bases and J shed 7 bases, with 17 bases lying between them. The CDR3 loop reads CASSSEKSERNEQFF. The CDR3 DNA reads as TGTGCCAGCAGCTCTGAGAAGAGTGAGCGGAATGAGCAGTTCTTC.

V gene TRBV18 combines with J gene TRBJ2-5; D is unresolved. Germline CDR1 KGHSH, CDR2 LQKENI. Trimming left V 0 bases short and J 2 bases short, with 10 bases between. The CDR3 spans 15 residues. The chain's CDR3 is CASSPPQTRQETQYF. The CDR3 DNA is TGTGCCAGCTCACCACCACAGACAAGACAAGAGACCCAGTACTTC.

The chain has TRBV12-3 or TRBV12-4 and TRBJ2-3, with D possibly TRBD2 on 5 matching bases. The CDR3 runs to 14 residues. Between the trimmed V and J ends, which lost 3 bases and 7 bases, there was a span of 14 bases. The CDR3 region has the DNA TGTGCCAGCAGTTTTCGGCGGGCTAAATATACGCAGTATTTT. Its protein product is CASSFRRAKYTQYF.

CDR3 sequence reads: CASSQELWVRGLYEQYF. The CDR3 DNA follows: TGCGCCAGCAGCCAGGAACTCTGGGTTAGGGGCCTATACGAGCAGTACTTC. This chain uses TRBV4-3 with TRBJ2-7, with D tentatively TRBD1 (5 bases). CDR1 LGHNA and CDR2 YSLEER come from the germline V gene. V was pared by 3 bases and J by 4 bases, with 22 bases between. This CDR3 contains 17 residues.

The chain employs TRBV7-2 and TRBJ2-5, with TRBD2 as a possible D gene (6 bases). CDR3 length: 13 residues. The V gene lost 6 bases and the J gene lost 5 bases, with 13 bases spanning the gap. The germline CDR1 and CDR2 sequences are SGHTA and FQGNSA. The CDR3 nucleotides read TGTGCCAGCAGAGGCACGGCGGGGGAGACCCAGTACTTC. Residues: CASRGTAGETQYF. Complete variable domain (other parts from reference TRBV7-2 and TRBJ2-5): GAGVSQSPSNKVTEKGKDVELRCDPISGHTALYWYRQSLGQGLEFLIYFQGNSAPDKSGLPSDRFSAERTGGSVSTLTIQRTQQEDSAVYLCASRGTAGETQYFGPGTRLLVL.

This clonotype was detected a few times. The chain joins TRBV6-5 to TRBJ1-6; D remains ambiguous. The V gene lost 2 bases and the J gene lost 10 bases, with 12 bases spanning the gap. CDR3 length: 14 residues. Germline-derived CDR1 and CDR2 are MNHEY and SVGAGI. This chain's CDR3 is CASSYNRVQSPLHF. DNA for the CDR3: TGTGCCAGCAGTTACAATAGGGTACAATCACCCCTCCACTTT.

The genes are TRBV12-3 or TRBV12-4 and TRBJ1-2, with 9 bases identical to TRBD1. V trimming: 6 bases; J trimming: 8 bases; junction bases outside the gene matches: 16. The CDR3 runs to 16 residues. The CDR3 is CASSSQHFGTGKGYTF. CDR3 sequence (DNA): TGTGCCAGCAGCTCCCAACACTTCGGGACAGGGAAGGGCTACACCTTC.

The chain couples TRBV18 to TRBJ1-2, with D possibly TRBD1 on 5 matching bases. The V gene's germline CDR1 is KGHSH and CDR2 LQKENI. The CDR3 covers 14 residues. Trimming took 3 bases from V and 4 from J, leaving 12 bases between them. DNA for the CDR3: TGTGCCAGCTCACCGGCAGGGTCTACCTATGGCTACACCTTC. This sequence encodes CASSPAGSTYGYTF.

The CDR3 DNA reads as TGTGCCAGCAGCTTAGATGGGGGTTACATGGCAGGCTACACCTTC. The encoded protein is CASSLDGGYMAGYTF. The chain recombines TRBV11-2 with TRBJ1-2, with D possibly being TRBD1 (5 bases). V lost 0 bases, J lost 8 bases, and 16 bases lay in between. Germline assignment: CDR1 SGHAT and CDR2 FQNNGV. This CDR3 is 15 amino acids long.

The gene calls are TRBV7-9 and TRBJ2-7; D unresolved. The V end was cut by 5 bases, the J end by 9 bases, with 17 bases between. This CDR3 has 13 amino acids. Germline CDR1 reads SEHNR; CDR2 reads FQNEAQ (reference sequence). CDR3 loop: CASSVQPPVGQYF. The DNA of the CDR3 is TGTGCCAGCAGCGTACAACCACCCGTAGGGCAGTACTTC.

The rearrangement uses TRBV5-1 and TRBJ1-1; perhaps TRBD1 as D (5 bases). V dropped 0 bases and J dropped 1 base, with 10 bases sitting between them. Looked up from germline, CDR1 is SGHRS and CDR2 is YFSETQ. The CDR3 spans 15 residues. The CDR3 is CASSLGIDRNTEAFF. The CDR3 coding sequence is TGCGCCAGCAGCTTGGGGATTGACAGGAACACTGAAGCTTTCTTT.

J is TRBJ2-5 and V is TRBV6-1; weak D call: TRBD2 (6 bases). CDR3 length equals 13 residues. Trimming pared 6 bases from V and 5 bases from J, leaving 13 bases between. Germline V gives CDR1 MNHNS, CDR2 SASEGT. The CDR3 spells CASSRLAWETQYF. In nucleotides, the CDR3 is TGTGCCAGCAGCAGGCTAGCGTGGGAGACCCAGTACTTC.

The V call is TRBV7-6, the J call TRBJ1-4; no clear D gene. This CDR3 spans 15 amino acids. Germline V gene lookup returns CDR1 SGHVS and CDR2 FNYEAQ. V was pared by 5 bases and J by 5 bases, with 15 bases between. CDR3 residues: CASSPPDEANEKLFF. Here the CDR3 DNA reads TGTGCCAGCAGCCCCCCGGATGAAGCAAATGAAAAACTGTTTTTT.